Shown below are 29 T cell receptor beta chains from a single sample sequenced in a study of T cell repertoires in aging, cancer and after chemotherapy. Peripheral blood genomic DNA, not sorted cells or RNA, was the template. A mixed TRB-A/B primer pool amplified rearranged TRB by multiplex touch-down PCR. One entry per CDR3 protein, called by TCRdb with MiXCR from the multiplex PCR reads. The table lists a few thousand distinct CDR3 sequences, around three fifths of them singletons. Sample: blood. The receptors derive from a human donor with a solid tumor.

This clonotype was seen a handful of times. V gene TRBV29-1 combines with J gene TRBJ2-1; D perhaps matches TRBD2 (7 bases). Germline V gives CDR1 SQVTM, CDR2 ANQGSEA. This CDR3 spans 16 amino acids. V was shortened by 0 bases and J by 0 bases, with 12 bases between the two germline ends. CDR3 residues: CSVEEGRGSSYNEQFF. The CDR3 DNA reads TGCAGCGTTGAAGAGGGGAGGGGGAGCTCCTACAATGAGCAGTTCTTC.

This clonotype was counted once. The chain uses TRBV6-5 and TRBJ2-3; D gene uncertain. Germline-derived CDR1 and CDR2 are MNHEY and SVGAGI. The CDR3 extends over 11 amino acids. Trimming removed 5 bases at V and 6 bases at J, with 6 bases between. The CDR3 here is CASSNPDTQYF. The CDR3 DNA reads as TGTGCCAGCAGTAATCCGGATACGCAGTATTTT.

This chain uses TRBV10-3 with TRBJ2-7, with D possibly matching TRBD1 (5 bases). The CDR3 covers 13 residues. The germline V gene encodes CDR1 ENHRY and CDR2 SYGVKD. V lost 6 bases to trimming and J lost 0 bases, with 9 bases between them. CDR3 DNA: TGTGCCATCAGGGGGCGGCTCTCCTACGAGCAGTACTTC. It translates to CAIRGRLSYEQYF.

The V gene is TRBV30, the J gene TRBJ1-1, with D perhaps matching TRBD1 (5 bases). Trimming pared 8 bases from V and 4 bases from J, leaving 17 bases between. From germline, CDR1 is GTSNPN and CDR2 SVGIG (reference sequence). CDR3 length: 13 residues. The CDR3 DNA reads as TGTGCCAGCAGCCCGGGGCGGGGCACTGAAGCTTTCTTT. The encoded protein is CASSPGRGTEAFF.

This clonotype was seen only once. The V and J genes are TRBV10-1 and TRBJ2-1; 8 nucleotides align to TRBD2. The V gene end was trimmed by 5 bases and the J gene end by 7 bases; junction bases not matched to a gene: 7. Germline CDR1 is WNHNN and CDR2 is SYGVQD (reference sequence). This CDR3 is 14 amino acids long. CDR3 protein: CASSSSGLANEQFF. CDR3 sequence (DNA): TGCGCCAGCAGTTCTAGCGGGTTAGCAAATGAGCAGTTCTTC.

This clonotype counts as hyperexpanded. The rearrangement links TRBV4-1 to TRBJ2-7, with D uncertain. Looked up from germline, CDR1 is MGHRA and CDR2 is YSYEKL. This CDR3 has 14 residues. Trimming stripped 1 base from V and 1 base from J, with 8 bases between. CDR3 sequence: CASSQVDQSYEQYF. In DNA form, the CDR3 reads TGCGCCAGCAGCCAAGTCGACCAGTCCTACGAGCAGTACTTC.

The chain recombines TRBV6-6 with TRBJ1-1; tentative D call: TRBD1 (5 bases). The CDR3 runs 14 residues. V lost 6 bases and J 0 bases, leaving 11 bases between the germline ends. Germline values: CDR1 MNHNY, CDR2 SVGAGI (reference sequence). The CDR3 bases are TGTGCCAGCAGCCACGGACACATGAACACTGAAGCTTTCTTT. Its protein is CASSHGHMNTEAFF.

This clonotype has only a few counts. This chain connects TRBV7-2 to TRBJ2-3; D unresolved. The CDR3 contains 13 residues. Germline CDR1 reads SGHTA; CDR2 reads FQGNSA. The V gene lost 5 bases and the J gene lost 3 bases, with 9 bases spanning the gap. This CDR3 is CASSLDRTDTQYF. In DNA form, the CDR3 reads TGTGCCAGCAGCCTGGACCGTACAGATACGCAGTATTTT.

J is TRBJ2-7 and V is TRBV27; 7 positions agree with TRBD2. Unmatched junction bases numbered 6, after V lost 2 bases and J lost 2 bases. The CDR3 loop spans 15 amino acids. Germline-derived CDR1 and CDR2 are MNHEY and SMNVEV (reference sequence). Here the CDR3 DNA reads TGTGCCAGCAGTTTACATCCGGGGGGTACCTACGAGCAGTACTTC. Its protein is CASSLHPGGTYEQYF.

This clonotype was detected only once. This sequence joins TRBV29-1 and TRBJ2-3; TRBD2 matches 10 bases. The CDR3 has 14 amino acids. J gave up 4 bases and V 6 bases, and 7 bases lay outside the gene matches. Germline loops: CDR1 SQVTM, CDR2 ANQGSEA. The CDR3 region is CSVAASGSSDTQYF. The CDR3 nucleotides read TGCAGCGTCGCAGCTAGCGGGAGTTCAGATACGCAGTATTTT.

The rearrangement links TRBV20-1 to TRBJ2-7; 7 bases are shared with TRBD1. The CDR3 sequence is 12 residues long. Germline trimming cut 6 bases from V and 3 bases from J; bases unmatched to any gene: 5. Germline CDR1 reads DFQATT; CDR2 reads SNEGSKA (reference sequence). CDR3 region: CSARGIYYEQYF. In nucleotides, the CDR3 is TGCAGTGCCAGGGGGATCTACTACGAGCAGTACTTC.

The chain couples TRBV28 to TRBJ2-1; possibly TRBD2 for D (7 bases). CDR3 length: 15 amino acids. Germline V gene sequence: CDR1 MDHEN, CDR2 SYDVKM. V was trimmed by 10 bases and J by 1 base, leaving 17 bases between them. The CDR3 DNA is TGTGCCACGCGATCAAGCGGGACATCCTACAATGAGCAGTTCTTC. Translation: CATRSSGTSYNEQFF.

This chain uses TRBV27 with TRBJ2-1; 8 bases are a match to TRBD2. Germline V CDR1 and CDR2: MNHEY, SMNVEV (reference sequence). CDR3 size: 14 residues. With V trimmed by 6 bases and J by 8 bases, 9 bases remained unmatched. CDR3 protein: CASSPGLGIDEQFF. CDR3 nucleotides: TGTGCCAGCAGCCCGGGACTAGGTATAGATGAGCAGTTCTTC.

This clonotype showed up just once. The rearrangement joins TRBV2 to TRBJ1-2, with 10 bases fitting TRBD1. Trimming cost V 6 bases and J 8 bases; bases outside gene matches: 9. Germline assignment: CDR1 SNHLY and CDR2 FYNNEI. The CDR3 sequence is 14 residues long. The chain's CDR3 is CASSRDRGSGGYTF. CDR3 DNA: TGTGCCAGCAGCCGGGACAGGGGAAGTGGGGGCTACACCTTC.

The chain has TRBV12-3 or TRBV12-4 and TRBJ2-7, with D perhaps assigned TRBD1 or TRBD2 (6 bases each). Deletions cut 4 bases from V and 7 bases from J, with 26 bases between. The CDR3 spans 17 residues. The CDR3 loop reads CASSSRGRWRVHSEQYF. The CDR3, as DNA: TGTGCCAGCAGTTCCCGGGGGCGATGGCGGGTGCATTCGGAGCAGTACTTC.

The gene calls are TRBV7-2 and TRBJ2-7; possible D gene TRBD2, 6 bases. This CDR3 spans 12 amino acids. V lost 4 bases to trimming and J lost 9 bases, with 13 bases between them. Germline V gene sequence: CDR1 SGHTA, CDR2 FQGNSA. This CDR3 reads CASSSRLGGQYF. The CDR3 region has the DNA TGTGCCAGCAGCTCTAGGCTGGGGGGGCAGTACTTC.

This chain uses TRBV30 with TRBJ1-5, with unresolved D. Trimming took off 1 base at V and 4 bases at J, with 17 bases between the two ends. Germline V CDR1 and CDR2: GTSNPN, SVGIG (reference sequence). The CDR3 sequence is 16 residues long. CDR3 sequence: CAWSDPRAFGNQPQHF. The CDR3 DNA reads as TGTGCCTGGAGTGACCCCCGGGCCTTTGGGAATCAGCCCCAGCATTTT.

This sequence joins TRBV5-6 and TRBJ2-7, with D possibly being TRBD2 (6 bases). Germline V gene lookup returns CDR1 SGHDT and CDR2 YYEEEE. The CDR3 totals 15 residues. V dropped 4 bases and J dropped 0 bases, with 14 bases sitting between them. The CDR3 region is CASSLRDVLSYEQYF. DNA for the CDR3: TGTGCCAGCAGCCTGCGGGACGTACTCTCCTACGAGCAGTACTTC.

The chain uses TRBV28 and TRBJ2-7; D uncertain. The CDR3 has 12 amino acids. Trimming shortened V by 8 bases and J by 0 bases, and 8 bases separated the two germline ends. Germline-derived CDR1 and CDR2 are MDHEN and SYDVKM. CDR3 nucleotides: TGTGCCAGCGGTACTGGCTCCTACGAGCAGTACTTC. Its translation: CASGTGSYEQYF.

The V call is TRBV6-1, the J call TRBJ2-7, with 7 bases that match TRBD1. The V segment lost 5 bases and the J segment 9 bases; nucleotides outside the gene matches: 10. Germline lookup yields CDR1 MNHNS and CDR2 SASEGT. The CDR3 is 13 residues long. Written as DNA, the CDR3 is TGTGCCAGCAGTCGCGACAGGGAAGAGGTGCAGTACTTC. As protein: CASSRDREEVQYF.

This rearrangement joins TRBV7-9 to TRBJ2-7, with TRBD2 matching 8 bases. The germline V gene encodes CDR1 SEHNR and CDR2 FQNEAQ (reference sequence). CDR3 length equals 13 residues. J gave up 2 bases and V 5 bases, and 2 bases lay outside the gene matches. The CDR3 DNA is TGTGCCAGCAGCCCGCGGGGGGCCTACGAGCAGTACTTC. Its translation is CASSPRGAYEQYF.

V is TRBV19 and J is TRBJ1-5; D gene unclear. V was shortened by 1 base and J by 3 bases, with 7 bases between the two germline ends. There are 14 residues in the CDR3. Germline lookup yields CDR1 LNHDA and CDR2 SQIVND (reference sequence). The CDR3 coding sequence is TGTGCCAGTAGTATAGGGGGATTCAATCAGCCCCAGCATTTT. Protein product: CASSIGGFNQPQHF.

V is TRBV25-1 and J is TRBJ1-2; TRBD1 is a possible D gene (5 bases). The CDR3 consists of 15 residues. V lost 4 bases, J lost 3 bases, and 15 bases lay in between. In germline, CDR1 is MGHDK, CDR2 SYGVNS. CDR3 DNA sequence: TGTGCCAGCAGTGGTGGCACAGGACCACACTATGGCTACACCTTC. It translates to CASSGGTGPHYGYTF.

This clonotype was observed a handful of times. The chain links TRBV30 to TRBJ2-2, with D unresolved. The CDR3 sequence is 14 residues long. Deletions cut 2 bases from V and 0 bases from J, with 7 bases between. CDR1 is GTSNPN, CDR2 SVGIG, per germline (reference sequence). CDR3 amino acids: CAWSSFTNTGELFF. The CDR3 DNA sequence: TGTGCCTGGAGTTCCTTTACGAACACCGGGGAGCTGTTTTTT.

In regard to this clonotype: Germline and junction disagree at one end, which may indicate a read error. The gene calls are TRBV19 and TRBJ2-2; TRBD1 agrees at 9 bases. The germline V gene encodes CDR1 LNHDA and CDR2 SQIVND (reference sequence). This CDR3 region has 16 residues. The chain's CDR3 is CAISHPTGGGTGELFF. CDR3 DNA sequence: TGTGCCATTAGTCACCCGACAGGGGGGGGCACCGGGGAGCTGTTTTTT.

The CDR3 DNA reads as TGTGCCTGTTACTCCGGGACAGGGGGCTCAAACTATGGCTACACCTTC. It encodes CACYSGTGGSNYGYTF. The genes are TRBV30 and TRBJ1-2; TRBD1 aligns across 12 bases. CDR3 length: 16 residues. The germline gives CDR1 GTSNPN, CDR2 SVGIG (reference sequence). V lost 6 bases, J lost 2 bases, and 10 bases stayed unmatched.

Only a few counts were recorded for this clonotype. The J gene is TRBJ1-2, the V gene TRBV6-1; no reliable D call. This CDR3 is built from 15 residues. Trimming stripped 0 bases from V and 1 base from J, with 9 bases between. Germline V gene lookup returns CDR1 MNHNS and CDR2 SASEGT. The CDR3 reads CASSEATTFNYGYTF. The CDR3 DNA sequence: TGTGCCAGCAGTGAAGCGACTACTTTTAACTATGGCTACACCTTC.

The chain uses TRBV25-1 and TRBJ2-5, with D perhaps TRBD2 (5 bases). Germline CDR1 reads MGHDK; CDR2 reads SYGVNS. CDR3 length: 13 residues. Trimming stripped 7 bases from V and 4 bases from J, with 13 bases between. This CDR3 is CASNKAAGETQYF. The CDR3 nucleotides are TGTGCCAGCAATAAGGCTGCGGGAGAGACCCAGTACTTC. Using reference TRBV25-1 and TRBJ2-5 for the parts outside the CDR3, the full variable domain is EADIYQTPRYLVIGTGKKITLECSQTMGHDKMYWYQQDPGMELHLIHYSYGVNSTEKGDLSSESTVSRIRTEHFPLTLESARPSHTSQYLCASNKAAGETQYFGPGTRLLVL.

Note on this clonotype: The junction shows a germline mismatch at one end, possibly a read error. The V call is TRBV5-1, the J call TRBJ1-3; no definite D call. CDR3 size: 13 residues. Germline CDR1 reads SGHRS; CDR2 reads YFSETQ. The CDR3 DNA is TGCGCCAGCAGCCTGGAAGACCCGACAAAGCCACATTTT. Protein: CASSLEDPTKPHF.